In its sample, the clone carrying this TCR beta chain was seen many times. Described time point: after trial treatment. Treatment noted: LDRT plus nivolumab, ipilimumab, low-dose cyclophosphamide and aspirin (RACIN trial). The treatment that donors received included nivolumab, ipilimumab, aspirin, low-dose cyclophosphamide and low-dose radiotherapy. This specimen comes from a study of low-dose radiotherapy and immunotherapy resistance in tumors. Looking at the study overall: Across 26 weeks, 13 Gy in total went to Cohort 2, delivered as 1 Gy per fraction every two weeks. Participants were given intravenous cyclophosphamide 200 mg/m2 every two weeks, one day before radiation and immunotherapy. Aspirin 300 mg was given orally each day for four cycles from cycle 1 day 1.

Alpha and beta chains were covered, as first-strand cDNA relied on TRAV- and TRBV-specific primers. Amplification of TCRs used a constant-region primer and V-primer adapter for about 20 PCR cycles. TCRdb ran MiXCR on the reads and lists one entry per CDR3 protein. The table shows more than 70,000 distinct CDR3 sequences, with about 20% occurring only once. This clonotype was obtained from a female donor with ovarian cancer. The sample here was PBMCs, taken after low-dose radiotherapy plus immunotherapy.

The CDR3 DNA reads as TGCGCCAGCAGCTCTTCAAAAGGGGGTAGCTCCTACAATGAGCAGTTCTTC. This codes for CASSSSKGGSSYNEQFF. J is TRBJ2-1 and V is TRBV5-1, with a weak D call TRBD1 (6 bases). This CDR3 has 17 amino acids. CDR1 is SGHRS and CDR2 is YFSETQ in the germline V gene. V lost 3 bases and J 0 bases, leaving 16 bases between the germline ends.